This record looks at one T cell receptor beta chain sequence and its context. What it recognizes is unknown. The record originates from a study of CXCR3-negative and CXCR3-positive naive CD8 T cells. Overall study results and limits: Researchers report that CXCR3-positive naive cells carry more hydrophobic TRB CDR3s than CXCR3-negative naive cells.

Germline lookup yields CDR1 MNHEY and CDR2 SVGAGI. The length of the CDR3 is 16 residues. Via 5' RACE with UMI labels, TRB cDNA libraries were prepared. TCRdb re-called the 5' RACE reads; every CDR3 protein appears as one record, without DNA. Here the sample table reports some 68,000 distinct CDR3 sequences. The clonotype was recovered from a human donor in good health. Some clones in this sample may be carry-over from other donors' samples. The chain employs TRBV6-5 and TRBJ2-1; checking the TCRdb D call of TRBD2 is not possible without DNA. Input material: naive CXCR3+ CD8+ T cells from blood. This sample's subset: CD45RO-CCR7+CD27+CD95- naive CD8+ T cells expressing CXCR3 (TNR3+). Here the CDR3 reads CASTVLTGLGTNEQFF.